The 32 T cell receptor beta chains reported below all come from one sample, sequenced in a study of blood T cell repertoires in COVID-19. Repertoires were generated with immunoSEQ multiplex PCR, while TCRdb's copy carries only in-frame clones and drops some. The sample consists of some 260,000 clones, about 80% of them appearing once. The sequenced sample was PBMCs or T cells enriched from blood (not recorded which). The receptor source for this set is a man aged 25-40 years with acute COVID-19.

This rearrangement joins TRBV6-2 or TRBV6-3 to TRBJ2-2, with 12 bases identical to TRBD2. Germline CDR1 reads MNHEY; CDR2 reads SVGEGT. With 5 bases clipped from V and 4 bases from J, the junction kept 8 bases outside the gene matches. This CDR3 region has 17 residues. The CDR3 reads CASSRPTSGGPTGELFF. The CDR3 bases are TGTGCCAGCAGTCGCCCGACTAGCGGGGGACCCACCGGGGAGCTGTTTTTT.

Turning to this clone: A junction end diverges from the germline sequence, so it may reflect a read error. This sequence joins TRBV7-6 and TRBJ2-1; 7 bases map to TRBD2. The germline gives CDR1 SGHVS, CDR2 FNYEAQ. This CDR3 is 15 amino acids long. The CDR3, as DNA: TGTGCCAGCAGCCAGGAACAGGCGGGGGTTCAGCTCGCGCTCTTC. This gives the protein CASSQEQAGVQLALF.

This clone has a single count. The gene calls are TRBV6-5 and TRBJ1-1; unclear D gene. Deletions cut 4 bases from V and 3 bases from J, with 12 bases between. CDR1 is MNHEY and CDR2 is SVGAGI in the germline V gene. This CDR3 comprises 14 residues. The CDR3 DNA sequence: TGTGCCAGCAGTTCGGGTCCGACTTACACTGAAGCTTTCTTT. Protein: CASSSGPTYTEAFF.

There are a few counts of this clone. The chain carries TRBV6-5 and TRBJ1-3, with D possibly matching TRBD1 (5 bases). V shed 7 bases and J shed 4 bases, with 14 bases lying between them. The CDR3 contains 14 residues. Germline loops: CDR1 MNHEY, CDR2 SVGAGI. The CDR3 reads CASIQAGVGNTIYF. The CDR3 region has the DNA TGTGCCAGCATCCAGGCGGGGGTAGGAAACACCATATATTTT.

This clone was picked up a small number of times. This sequence joins TRBV7-9 and TRBJ2-1; 10 nucleotides align to TRBD1. The trim removed 4 bases at V and 8 bases at J, leaving 5 bases unmatched. From germline, CDR1 is SEHNR and CDR2 FQNEAQ (reference sequence). The CDR3 totals 14 residues. CDR3 sequence: CASSSGDRGDEQFF. In nucleotides, the CDR3 is TGTGCCAGCAGCTCAGGGGACAGGGGAGATGAGCAGTTCTTC.

In its sample, this clone was seen a few times. This chain uses TRBV27 with TRBJ1-6; no clear D gene. The CDR3 has 17 residues. The ends were cut back, 6 bases at V and 1 base at J, with 16 bases in the middle. CDR1 is MNHEY and CDR2 is SMNVEV in the germline V gene (reference sequence). In DNA form, the CDR3 reads TGTGCCAGCAGATACGCGGTTCGGGGTTCCTATAATTCACCCCTCCACTTT. Translating it yields CASRYAVRGSYNSPLHF.

V usage is TRBV11-2 and J usage is TRBJ2-2; D ambiguous. The CDR3 consists of 15 residues. The germline gives CDR1 SGHAT, CDR2 FQNNGV. V lost 3 bases, J lost 1 base, and 9 bases lay in between. CDR3 coding DNA: TGTGCCAGCAGCTTGTCGCGCGGGAACACCGGGGAGCTGTTTTTT. It specifies CASSLSRGNTGELFF.

The CDR3 nucleotides are TGCGCCAGCAGCTCCCACAGCGGGAACCCGGATACGCAGTATTTT. Its protein product is CASSSHSGNPDTQYF. The chain employs TRBV5-1 and TRBJ2-3, with 7 bases fitting TRBD2. The CDR3 is 15 amino acids. V gave up 3 bases and J gave up 6 bases; unmatched junction bases: 10. Germline loops: CDR1 SGHRS, CDR2 YFSETQ.

The chain joins TRBV11-3 to TRBJ1-6, with 8 bases aligning to TRBD1. The CDR3 is 17 residues long. Germline CDR1 and CDR2: SGHNT and YENEEA. V was pared by 4 bases and J by 7 bases, with 12 bases of the junction left unmatched. The CDR3 spells CASSSTRGQGRNSPLHF. For the CDR3, the DNA is TGTGCCAGCAGCTCGACCCGAGGACAGGGTCGAAATTCACCCCTCCACTTT.

The chain employs TRBV19 and TRBJ2-3; TRBD2 matches at 8 bases. The CDR3 consists of 13 residues. CDR1 and CDR2 (germline): LNHDA, SQIVND (reference sequence). J lost 5 bases, V lost 8 bases, and 6 bases had no gene match. The CDR3 sequence: CASGGTREDTQYF. The CDR3, as DNA: TGTGCCAGTGGGGGGACTAGAGAAGATACGCAGTATTTT. The entire variable domain, with the rest obtained from reference TRBV19 and TRBJ2-3, is as follows: DGGITQSPKYLFRKEGQNVTLSCEQNLNHDAMYWYRQDPGQGLRLIYYSQIVNDFQKGDIAEGYSVSREKKESFPLTVTSAQKNPTAFYLCASGGTREDTQYFGPGTRLTVL.

The rearrangement joins TRBV5-4 to TRBJ1-1; 7 positions match TRBD1. The germline V gene has CDR1 SGHNT and CDR2 YYREEE (reference sequence). J was trimmed by 4 bases and V by 4 bases; bases with no gene match: 7. The CDR3 covers 14 residues. In DNA, the CDR3 is TGTGCCAGCAGCACCACAGGGGTCAGCACTGAAGCTTTCTTT. Encoded protein: CASSTTGVSTEAFF.

This chain joins TRBV4-1 and TRBJ1-5; no reliable D call. V lost 3 bases and J lost 6, with 9 bases in between. Germline values: CDR1 MGHRA, CDR2 YSYEKL. The CDR3 spans 13 residues. The CDR3 sequence is CASSHDGSQPQHF. CDR3 nucleotides: TGCGCCAGCAGCCATGATGGTAGTCAGCCCCAGCATTTT.

V is TRBV24-1 and J is TRBJ2-3; possibly TRBD2 for D (6 bases). The ends were cut back, 2 bases at V and 2 bases at J, with 19 bases in the middle. This CDR3 is 18 amino acids long. CDR1 is KGHDR, CDR2 SFDVKD, per germline. CDR3 bases: TGTGCCACCAGTGATTCGCTGCACCAGCCGGGACTCACAGATACGCAGTATTTT. It translates to CATSDSLHQPGLTDTQYF.

The J gene is TRBJ2-1, the V gene TRBV29-1, with D tentatively TRBD1 (6 bases). The CDR3 consists of 12 residues. Trimming removed 5 bases from V and 12 bases from J, with 17 bases in between. In germline, CDR1 is SQVTM, CDR2 ANQGSEA. CDR3 nucleotide sequence: TGCAGCGTTACGAGGGGGACCGCGGGGCAGTTCTTC. This gives the protein CSVTRGTAGQFF.

The chain recombines TRBV6-5 with TRBJ2-5, with a tentative D call TRBD2 (6 bases). The CDR3 totals 15 residues. Germline loops: CDR1 MNHEY, CDR2 SVGAGI. V lost 2 bases to trimming and J lost 5 bases, with 15 bases between them. The CDR3, as DNA: TGTGCCAGCAGTTACCGGGGGTCTGTTTTCGAGACCCAGTACTTC. Protein sequence: CASSYRGSVFETQYF.

The V call is TRBV5-5, the J call TRBJ2-7; D gene uncertain. The length of the CDR3 is 16 residues. CDR1 is SGHKS and CDR2 is YYEKEE in the germline V gene (reference sequence). V was shortened by 0 bases and J by 0 bases, with 13 bases between the two germline ends. CDR3 in DNA: TGTGCCAGCAGCTTGGAGTATTCGAGTGTCTCCTACGAGCAGTACGTC. This sequence encodes CASSLEYSSVSYEQYV.

V is TRBV28 and J is TRBJ2-7, with D perhaps TRBD1 (6 bases). Germline lookup yields CDR1 MDHEN and CDR2 SYDVKM. V lost 5 bases to trimming and J lost 10 bases, with 18 bases between them. The CDR3 loop spans 13 amino acids. The CDR3 DNA sequence: TGTGCCAGCAGTCCCTCGGACAGCCGAGCCCAGTACGTC. Encoded protein: CASSPSDSRAQYV.

The chain has TRBV25-1 and TRBJ2-1, with 10 bases aligning to TRBD2. This CDR3 spans 16 amino acids. Germline loops: CDR1 MGHDK, CDR2 SYGVNS. Unmatched junction bases numbered 6, after V lost 0 bases and J lost 7 bases. CDR3 sequence (DNA): TGTGCCAGCAGTGAATATTTGGCTAGCGGGGGTAATGAGCAGTTCTTC. Protein product: CASSEYLASGGNEQFF. Filled out from reference TRBV25-1 and TRBJ2-1, the complete variable domain reads EADIYQTPRYLVIGTGKKITLECSQTMGHDKMYWYQQDPGMELHLIHYSYGVNSTEKGDLSSESTVSRIRTEHFPLTLESARPSHTSQYLCASSEYLASGGNEQFFGPGTRLTVL.

The chain carries TRBV10-3 and TRBJ1-2, with 7 bases identical to TRBD1. Germline V gene sequence: CDR1 ENHRY, CDR2 SYGVKD. The V segment lost 7 bases and the J segment 0 bases; nucleotides outside the gene matches: 2. The CDR3 spans 13 residues. CDR3 sequence: CAITGTANYGYTF. The CDR3, as DNA: TGTGCCATCACCGGGACAGCTAACTATGGCTACACCTTC.

The CDR3 DNA is TGTGCCAGCAGCGCCGGGGGGGACAGGGCCTACTACAATGAGCAGTTCTTC. Its protein product is CASSAGGDRAYYNEQFF. V gene TRBV9 combines with J gene TRBJ2-1; D possibly corresponds to TRBD1 (9 bases). The V and J ends lost 3 bases and 3 bases respectively, with 19 bases between them. This CDR3 spans 17 amino acids. Looked up from germline, CDR1 is SGDLS and CDR2 is YYNGEE. The variable domain in full, with the rest retrieved from reference TRBV9 and TRBJ2-1, is DSGVTQTPKHLITATGQRVTLRCSPRSGDLSVYWYQQSLDQGLQFLIQYYNGEERAKGNILERFSAQQFPDLHSELNLSSLELGDSALYFCASSAGGDRAYYNEQFFGPGTRLTVL.

This chain joins TRBV30 and TRBJ2-3; possibly TRBD1 for D (6 bases). The CDR3 consists of 13 residues. V dropped 4 bases and J dropped 10 bases, with 18 bases sitting between them. Germline-derived CDR1 and CDR2 are GTSNPN and SVGIG (reference sequence). The CDR3 bases are TGTGCCTGGAAACTGGACAGAGGTTCTCCGCAGTATTTT. This codes for CAWKLDRGSPQYF.

The chain joins TRBV5-6 to TRBJ2-1, with D possibly TRBD2 on 6 matching bases. Trimming took off 7 bases at V and 4 bases at J, with 18 bases between the two ends. Per germline, CDR1 SGHDT and CDR2 YYEEEE. This CDR3 region has 15 residues. The CDR3 loop reads CASFVYIAVYNEQFF. In DNA, the CDR3 is TGTGCCAGCTTCGTATATATAGCGGTTTACAATGAGCAGTTCTTC.

This sequence joins TRBV6-4 and TRBJ2-2; D might be TRBD2 (6 bases). The V end lost 8 bases, the J end lost 3 bases, and 13 bases lay between the germline ends. Germline CDR1 and CDR2: MRHNA and SNTAGT. The CDR3 has 14 amino acids. The CDR3 sequence: CASGGGPDTGELFF. CDR3 sequence (DNA): TGTGCCAGCGGAGGAGGGCCGGACACCGGGGAGCTGTTTTTT.

The rearrangement links TRBV30 to TRBJ1-6; D not certain. V was trimmed by 8 bases and J by 4 bases, leaving 12 bases between them. This CDR3 has 13 amino acids. Germline lookup yields CDR1 GTSNPN and CDR2 SVGIG (reference sequence). CDR3 loop: CARRRTYNSPLHF. In DNA, the CDR3 is TGTGCCCGGCGGAGGACTTATAATTCACCCCTCCACTTT.

The V call is TRBV5-4, the J call TRBJ1-1; D might be TRBD1 (6 bases). The length of the CDR3 is 15 residues. Germline values: CDR1 SGHNT, CDR2 YYREEE (reference sequence). Trimming removed 4 bases at V and 0 bases at J, with 13 bases between. CDR3 in DNA: TGTGCCAGCAGCCCTTCCGGGACAATGAACACTGAAGCTTTCTTT. This gives the protein CASSPSGTMNTEAFF.

The V call is TRBV7-6, the J call TRBJ2-1, with D possibly matching TRBD2 (6 bases). The length of the CDR3 is 15 residues. In germline, CDR1 is SGHVS, CDR2 FNYEAQ. The V and J ends lost 6 bases and 8 bases respectively, with 20 bases between them. This CDR3 reads CASSRKEGRGDEQFF. The CDR3 coding sequence is TGTGCCAGCAGTCGCAAAGAGGGTCGCGGGGATGAGCAGTTCTTC.

This chain links TRBV4-2 with TRBJ1-5, with TRBD1 identical over 7 bases. The CDR3 runs 12 residues. V trimming: 5 bases; J trimming: 7 bases; junction bases outside the gene matches: 2. Germline-derived CDR1 and CDR2 are LGHNA and YNFKEQ. CDR3 sequence (DNA): TGTGCCAGCAGCGGACAGGAACAGCCCCAGCATTTT. Protein product: CASSGQEQPQHF.

This clone turned up a few times. The chain couples TRBV6-5 to TRBJ1-5; TRBD1 aligns across 7 bases. This CDR3 is 15 amino acids long. Germline V CDR1 and CDR2: MNHEY, SVGAGI. V lost 6 bases and J lost 2; bases outside the gene matches: 7. This CDR3 reads CASRKTGTGNQPQHF. As DNA, the CDR3 is TGTGCCAGCAGAAAGACAGGGACGGGCAATCAGCCCCAGCATTTT.

This clone came up once. CDR3 sequence (DNA): TGTGCCAGCAGACAGGGACATAATTCACCCCTCCACTTT. Translating it yields CASRQGHNSPLHF. This chain joins TRBV7-2 and TRBJ1-6; D may be TRBD1 (6 bases). This CDR3 comprises 13 residues. V was shortened by 6 bases and J by 5 bases, with 8 bases between the two germline ends. Germline CDR1 is SGHTA and CDR2 is FQGNSA.

The chain couples TRBV28 to TRBJ1-5; 9 positions match TRBD1. Unmatched junction bases numbered 5, after V lost 5 bases and J lost 3 bases. The CDR3 length is 15 residues. CDR1 is MDHEN, CDR2 SYDVKM, per germline. CDR3: CASSPGTGYNQPQHF. In nucleotides, the CDR3 is TGTGCCAGCAGTCCCGGGACAGGGTACAATCAGCCCCAGCATTTT.

The rearrangement links TRBV11-3 to TRBJ2-2; 10 nucleotides agree with TRBD2. This CDR3 comprises 18 residues. Germline CDR1 SGHNT, CDR2 YENEEA. The V segment lost 3 bases and the J segment 1 base; nucleotides outside the gene matches: 8. The CDR3 coding sequence is TGTGCCAGCAGCTTGCAGCGGGGGGGCTTTAGGAACACCGGGGAGCTGTTTTTT. This translates into CASSLQRGGFRNTGELFF.

The V and J genes are TRBV7-9 and TRBJ2-1; tentatively, D is TRBD2 (6 bases). The V gene lost 6 bases and the J gene lost 6 bases, with 21 bases spanning the gap. The CDR3 is made up of 16 amino acids. Germline-derived CDR1 and CDR2 are SEHNR and FQNEAQ (reference sequence). CDR3 nucleotide sequence: TGTGCCAGCAGGCGGGGTAGTGTGGGCGGGGTCAATGAGCAGTTCTTC. Translating it yields CASRRGSVGGVNEQFF.